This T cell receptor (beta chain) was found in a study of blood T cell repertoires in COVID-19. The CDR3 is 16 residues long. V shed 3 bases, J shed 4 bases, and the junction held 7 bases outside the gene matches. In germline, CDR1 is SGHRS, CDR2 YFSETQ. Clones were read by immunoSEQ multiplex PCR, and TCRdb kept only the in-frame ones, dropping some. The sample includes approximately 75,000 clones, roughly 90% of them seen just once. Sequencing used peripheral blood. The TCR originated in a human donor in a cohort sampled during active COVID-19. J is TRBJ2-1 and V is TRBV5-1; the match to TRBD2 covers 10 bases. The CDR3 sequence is CASSSGLAPSYNEQFF. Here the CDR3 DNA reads TGCGCCAGCAGCTCGGGACTAGCGCCCTCATACAATGAGCAGTTCTTC.